This T cell receptor beta chain was retrieved from a study of OX40 agonist ivuxolimab in advanced cancers. Context from the whole study: Ivuxolimab was a fully human IgG2 agonistic monoclonal antibody targeting the costimulatory receptor OX40 (CD134). Intravenous ivuxolimab was administered to patients every 2 weeks at six dose levels: 0.01, 0.1, 0.3, 1.5, 3 and 10 mg/kg. Of the roughly 51 dose-escalation patients, hepatocellular carcinoma was present in about 19, melanoma in roughly 15, renal cell carcinoma in 9 and head and neck cancer in 9. A male proportion of around 83% and a mean age of about 60 years, ranging from about 20 to 80, were recorded for the dose-escalation cohort. Prior anti-PD-1, anti-PD-L1 or anti-CTLA-4 therapy was permitted, and checkpoint inhibitors had been received by around 39% of dose-escalation patients. Partial responses occurred in three dose-escalation patients: two with cutaneous melanoma and one with hepatocellular carcinoma. Peripheral TCRbeta sequencing aimed to test whether ivuxolimab altered TCR sequence diversity and caused clonal T-cell expansion. The paper describes the monotherapy dose-escalation part (N of about 52 patients) of the phase I trial of ivuxolimab. Overall study outcomes, separate from this receptor: The antigen specificity of the peripheral T cells that underwent clonal expansion was not determined. Low levels of normalized T-cell clonal expansion were also seen in some patients who did not respond. At doses from 0.1 to 3.0 mg/kg, clonal expansion was seen in both CD4+ and CD8+ blood T cells between baseline and week 6. After ivuxolimab, CD8+ T cells had more expanded clones than CD4+ T cells on average. In the 0.1-3.0 mg/kg groups, partial responders were among the patients with the lowest normalized peripheral clonal expansion, particularly in CD8+ T cells.

To sequence the TCRbeta CDR3 region, genomic DNA was isolated from the sorted cells. TCRbeta CDR3 regions were sequenced using the immunoSEQ Assay. This immuneACCESS table, as held by TCRdb, lists in-frame sequences with V and J called but not all clones. Of the missing ones, under half trace to an unresolved V gene in checked studies; the others have no known cause. This sample holds some 85,000 clones; about 88% were observed only once. About 0.28% of the sample lies in the top ten. About this clone itself: The clone's antigen remains unknown. Per-base qualities were not stored, and no clone one base away is much larger.

The trial excluded patients who had a history of autoimmune disease or who were on systemic immunosuppression. In every dose cohort, peripheral blood was drawn for TCR sequencing at baseline, cycle 4 day 1, and cycle 7 day 1. Samples came from an open-label, multicenter, first-in-human phase I dose-escalation trial of ivuxolimab. Adults with locally advanced or metastatic melanoma, renal cell carcinoma, hepatocellular carcinoma or head and neck squamous cell carcinoma were enrolled in the trial. Before TCR sequencing, CD4+ T cells and CD8+ T cells were sorted from peripheral blood as separate populations. The CDR3 contains 14 residues, cysteine and phenylalanine counted. The only DNA kept is the CDR3, 42 bases in frame from the first base.

This receptor chain uses TRBV21-1 and TRBJ1-1; no check of the table's D call, TRBD1, against the DNA was made. TRBV21-1 is a pseudogene segment. This specimen consisted of CD4+ or CD8+ T cells sorted from blood, obtained in a trial of the OX40 agonist ivuxolimab. The clonotype was recovered from an adult with an advanced solid tumor such as melanoma, head and neck, liver or kidney cancer. CDR3 reads: CASSKTGWDTEAFF. The sequence in DNA is TGTGCCAGCAGCAAGACAGGGTGGGACACTGAAGCTTTCTTT.